The 10 T cell receptor beta chains below come from one sample, sequenced in a study of beta chain features in type 1 diabetes. Expressed TCRB transcripts were sequenced, since all the RNA that had been isolated was reverse transcribed. Repertoires were generated with immunoSEQ multiplex PCR, while TCRdb's copy carries only in-frame clones and drops some. The sample has about 370,000 clones; over 12% are singletons. The sample consisted of naive CD4+ T cells from blood. These receptors were collected from a woman between 18 and 29 years old in good health.

The CDR3: CASSPSTGGYADTQYF. CDR3 nucleotides: TGTGCCAGCAGCCCATCGACAGGGGGATATGCGGATACGCAGTATTTT. The chain is built from TRBV7-9 and TRBJ2-3, with 9 positions matching TRBD1. CDR3 length equals 16 residues. Trimming cost V 5 bases and J 6 bases; bases outside gene matches: 12. Germline CDR1 is SEHNR and CDR2 is FQNEAQ (reference sequence).

The chain carries TRBV13 and TRBJ2-3; D may be TRBD2 (6 bases). CDR3 size: 15 residues. The germline V and J ends were trimmed by 5 bases and 4 bases, with 16 bases remaining between them. The germline gives CDR1 PRHDT, CDR2 FYEKMQ (reference sequence). CDR3 nucleotides: TGTGCCAGCAGCCGGTGGACTACACCAGCAGATACGCAGTATTTT. Its translation is CASSRWTTPADTQYF.

The chain has TRBV7-2 and TRBJ2-1; 7 positions match TRBD2. The CDR3 has 15 amino acids. V dropped 0 bases and J dropped 5; count of bases not matched to a gene: 4. Per the germline V gene, CDR1 is SGHTA and CDR2 is FQGNSA. The CDR3 DNA follows: TGTGCCAGCAGCTTAGCACCGGGACTAAACAATGAGCAGTTCTTC. This encodes CASSLAPGLNNEQFF.

The chain links TRBV9 to TRBJ2-5, with D perhaps TRBD1 (5 bases). V lost 0 bases, J lost 4 bases, and 16 bases lay in between. The length of the CDR3 is 16 residues. Germline loops: CDR1 SGDLS, CDR2 YYNGEE. CDR3 protein: CASSVGAAGMAETQYF. CDR3 bases: TGTGCCAGCAGCGTAGGGGCTGCAGGGATGGCAGAGACCCAGTACTTC.

V is TRBV11-2 and J is TRBJ1-2; D perhaps matches TRBD1 (5 bases). The V and J ends lost 1 base and 5 bases respectively, with 8 bases between them. The CDR3 is 13 amino acids. The germline V gene encodes CDR1 SGHAT and CDR2 FQNNGV. This CDR3 is CASSLGGTYGYTF. As DNA, the CDR3 is TGTGCCAGCAGCTTAGGCGGGACTTATGGCTACACCTTC.

The rearrangement uses TRBV5-1 and TRBJ2-5; a possible D gene is TRBD2 (5 bases). CDR1 and CDR2 from the germline V gene are SGHRS and YFSETQ. There are 14 residues in the CDR3. Trimming took 2 bases from V and 4 from J, leaving 12 bases between them. CDR3 in amino acids: CASSFRMSGETQYF. As DNA, the CDR3 is TGCGCCAGCAGCTTTAGGATGAGCGGAGAGACCCAGTACTTC.

As DNA, the CDR3 is TGCGCCAGCAGCTTCAGGGGACAGAACACTGAAGCTTTCTTT. Translation: CASSFRGQNTEAFF. The chain recombines TRBV5-1 with TRBJ1-1, with D maybe TRBD1 (6 bases). Between the trimmed V and J ends, which lost 2 bases and 1 base, there was a span of 9 bases. The CDR3 length is 14 residues. Germline CDR1 SGHRS, CDR2 YFSETQ.

The chain couples TRBV5-1 to TRBJ2-1; 9 nucleotides align to TRBD1. Germline loops: CDR1 SGHRS, CDR2 YFSETQ. Losses at the gene ends were 0 bases for V and 6 bases for J; bases not matched to a gene: 4. This CDR3 has 15 amino acids. The CDR3 is CASSLDRGRPNEQFF. DNA of the CDR3: TGCGCCAGCAGCTTGGACAGGGGGCGCCCCAATGAGCAGTTCTTC.

The chain couples TRBV14 to TRBJ1-3; D remains unclear. This CDR3 comprises 14 residues. V was cut by 5 bases and J by 0 bases, with 8 bases left in between. Germline CDR1 is SGHDN and CDR2 is FVKESK. The CDR3 coding sequence is TGTGCCAGCAGCAGCATCCTCTCTGGAAACACCATATATTTT. It is translated as CASSSILSGNTIYF.

This clone appeared a few times. The chain links TRBV7-3 to TRBJ2-3, with D possibly being TRBD1 (6 bases). Trimming shortened V by 5 bases and J by 2 bases, and 11 bases separated the two germline ends. The CDR3 sequence is 14 residues long. The V gene's germline CDR1 is SGHTA and CDR2 FQGTGA. CDR3 bases: TGTGCCAGCAGCACCGGACAGAACACAGATACGCAGTATTTT. It specifies CASSTGQNTDTQYF.